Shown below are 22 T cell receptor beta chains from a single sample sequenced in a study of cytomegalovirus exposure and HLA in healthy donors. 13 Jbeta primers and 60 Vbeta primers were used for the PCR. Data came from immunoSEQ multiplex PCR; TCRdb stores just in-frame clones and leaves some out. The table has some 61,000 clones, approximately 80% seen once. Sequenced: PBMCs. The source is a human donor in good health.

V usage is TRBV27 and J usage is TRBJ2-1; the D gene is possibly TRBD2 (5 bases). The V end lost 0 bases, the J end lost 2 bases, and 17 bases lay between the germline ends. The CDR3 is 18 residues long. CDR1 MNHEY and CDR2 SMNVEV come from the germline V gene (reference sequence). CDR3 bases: TGTGCCAGCAGTTTATCTCACTTCATGGCTAGCACCTACAATGAGCAGTTCTTC. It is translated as CASSLSHFMASTYNEQFF.

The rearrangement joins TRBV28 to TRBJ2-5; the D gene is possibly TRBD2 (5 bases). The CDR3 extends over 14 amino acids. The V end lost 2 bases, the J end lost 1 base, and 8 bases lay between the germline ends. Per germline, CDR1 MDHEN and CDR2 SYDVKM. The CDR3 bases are TGTGCCAGCAGTTTAATCGGGATCCAAGAGACCCAGTACTTC. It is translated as CASSLIGIQETQYF. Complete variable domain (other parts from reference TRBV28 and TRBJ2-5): DVKVTQSSRYLVKRTGEKVFLECVQDMDHENMFWYRQDPGLGLRLIYFSYDVKMKEKGDIPEGYSVSREKKERFSLILESASTNQTSMYLCASSLIGIQETQYFGPGTRLLVL.

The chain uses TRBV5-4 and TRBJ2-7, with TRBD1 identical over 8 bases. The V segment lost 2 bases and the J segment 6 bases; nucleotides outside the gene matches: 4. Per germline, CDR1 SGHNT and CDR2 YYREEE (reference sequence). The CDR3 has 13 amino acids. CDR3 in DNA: TGTGCCAGCAGCTTTACAGGGGGTGCCGAGCAGTACTTC. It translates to CASSFTGGAEQYF.

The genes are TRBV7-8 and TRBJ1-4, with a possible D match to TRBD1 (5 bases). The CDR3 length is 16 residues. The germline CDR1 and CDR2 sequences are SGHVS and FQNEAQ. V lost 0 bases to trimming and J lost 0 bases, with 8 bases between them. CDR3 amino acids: CASSLARGATNEKLFF. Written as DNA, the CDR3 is TGTGCCAGCAGCTTAGCCCGGGGGGCAACTAATGAAAAACTGTTTTTT.

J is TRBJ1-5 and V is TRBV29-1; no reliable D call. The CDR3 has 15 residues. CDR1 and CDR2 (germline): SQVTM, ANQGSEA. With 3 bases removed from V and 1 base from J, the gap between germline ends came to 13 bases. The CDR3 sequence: CSVERQIQSNQPQHF. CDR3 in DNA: TGCAGCGTTGAGCGGCAGATACAAAGCAATCAGCCCCAGCATTTT.

CDR3 in DNA: TGTGCCAGCTTAGGACTTAACACTGAAGCTTTCTTT. Its translation is CASLGLNTEAFF. V and J are TRBV28 and TRBJ1-1, with no clear D. The CDR3 is 12 amino acids. The germline V and J ends were trimmed by 8 bases and 2 bases, with 9 bases remaining between them. Germline V gives CDR1 MDHEN, CDR2 SYDVKM.

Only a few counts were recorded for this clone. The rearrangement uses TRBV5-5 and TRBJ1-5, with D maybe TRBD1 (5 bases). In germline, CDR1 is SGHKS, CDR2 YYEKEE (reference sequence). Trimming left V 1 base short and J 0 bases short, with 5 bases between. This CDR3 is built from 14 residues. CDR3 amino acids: CASSLQGSNQPQHF. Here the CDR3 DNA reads TGTGCCAGCAGCTTGCAGGGTAGCAATCAGCCCCAGCATTTT.

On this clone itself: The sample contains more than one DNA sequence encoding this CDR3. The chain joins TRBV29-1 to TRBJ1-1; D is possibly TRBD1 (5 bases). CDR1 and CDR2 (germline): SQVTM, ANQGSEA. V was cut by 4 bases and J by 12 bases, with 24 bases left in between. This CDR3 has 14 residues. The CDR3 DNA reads TGCAGCGTTGCGGACACCCTGGCGAACACTGAGACTTTCTTT. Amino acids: CSVADTLANTETFF.

This CDR3 is CASSLDLAGLYEQYF. The CDR3 nucleotides are TGTGCCAGCAGCTTAGATCTAGCGGGGTTGTACGAGCAGTACTTC. The J gene is TRBJ2-7, the V gene TRBV7-9; 9 bases agree with TRBD2. In germline, CDR1 is SEHNR, CDR2 FQNEAQ (reference sequence). This CDR3 spans 15 amino acids. The ends lost 1 base at V and 4 bases at J; junction bases unmatched: 5.

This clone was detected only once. CDR3 nucleotides: TGTGCCAGTACTCCGACAGGGAGGCACACTGAAGCTTTCTTT. Its translation is CASTPTGRHTEAFF. J is TRBJ1-1 and V is TRBV19, with 7 bases matching TRBD1. The ends lost 7 bases at V and 3 bases at J; junction bases unmatched: 8. From germline, CDR1 is LNHDA and CDR2 SQIVND (reference sequence). The CDR3 loop spans 14 amino acids.

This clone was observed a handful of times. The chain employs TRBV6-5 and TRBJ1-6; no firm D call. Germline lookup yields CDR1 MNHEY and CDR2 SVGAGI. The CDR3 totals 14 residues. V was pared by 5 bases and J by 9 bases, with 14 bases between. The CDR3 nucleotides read TGTGCCAGCAGTGAGGAACCGGCGGGTTCACCCCTCCACTTT. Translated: CASSEEPAGSPLHF.

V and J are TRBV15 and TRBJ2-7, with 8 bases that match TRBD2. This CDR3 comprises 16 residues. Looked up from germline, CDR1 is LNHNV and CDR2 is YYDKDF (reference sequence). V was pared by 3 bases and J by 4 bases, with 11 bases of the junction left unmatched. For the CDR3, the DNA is TGTGCCACCAGCAGGTTCTCTGGCGGGGGGAGTTACGAGCAGTACTTC. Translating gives CATSRFSGGGSYEQYF.

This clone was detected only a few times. The CDR3 region is CASSQGPVTDTQYF. CDR3 in DNA: TGCGCCAGCAGCCAAGGGCCAGTCACAGATACGCAGTATTTT. The rearrangement links TRBV4-3 to TRBJ2-3; D uncertain. V lost 1 base to trimming and J lost 2 bases, with 7 bases between them. The germline gives CDR1 LGHNA, CDR2 YSLEER. The CDR3 totals 14 residues.

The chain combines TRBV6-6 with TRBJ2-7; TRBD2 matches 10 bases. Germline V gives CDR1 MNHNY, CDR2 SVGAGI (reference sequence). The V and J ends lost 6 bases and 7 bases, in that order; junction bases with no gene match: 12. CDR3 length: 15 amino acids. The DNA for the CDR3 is TGTGCCAGCAGGCCCCCTAGCGGGGGAATAAAAGAGCAGTACTTC. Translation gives CASRPPSGGIKEQYF.

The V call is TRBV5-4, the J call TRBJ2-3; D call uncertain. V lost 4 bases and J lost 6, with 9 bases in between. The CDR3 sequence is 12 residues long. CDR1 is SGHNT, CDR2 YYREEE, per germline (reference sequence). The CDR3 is CASSPIGDTQYF. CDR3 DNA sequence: TGTGCCAGCAGCCCAATCGGGGATACGCAGTATTTT.

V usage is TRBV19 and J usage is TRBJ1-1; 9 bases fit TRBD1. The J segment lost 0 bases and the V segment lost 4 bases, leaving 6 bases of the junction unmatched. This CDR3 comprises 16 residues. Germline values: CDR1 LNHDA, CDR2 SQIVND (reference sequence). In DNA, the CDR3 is TGTGCCAGTAGTACGTACAGGGGGCCCATGAACACTGAAGCTTTCTTT. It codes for CASSTYRGPMNTEAFF.

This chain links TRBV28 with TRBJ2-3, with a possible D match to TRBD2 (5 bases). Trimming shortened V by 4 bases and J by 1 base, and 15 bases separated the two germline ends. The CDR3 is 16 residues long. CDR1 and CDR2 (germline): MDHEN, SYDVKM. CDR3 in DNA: TGTGCCAGCAGTTCGGCGAGGAGCGGTGGCACAGATACGCAGTATTTT. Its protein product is CASSSARSGGTDTQYF.

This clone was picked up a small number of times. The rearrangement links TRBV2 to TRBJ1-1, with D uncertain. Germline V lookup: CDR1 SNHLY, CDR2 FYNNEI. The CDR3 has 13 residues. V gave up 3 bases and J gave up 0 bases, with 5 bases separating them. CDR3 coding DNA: TGTGCCAGCAGTGATTATGTGAACACTGAAGCTTTCTTT. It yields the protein CASSDYVNTEAFF.

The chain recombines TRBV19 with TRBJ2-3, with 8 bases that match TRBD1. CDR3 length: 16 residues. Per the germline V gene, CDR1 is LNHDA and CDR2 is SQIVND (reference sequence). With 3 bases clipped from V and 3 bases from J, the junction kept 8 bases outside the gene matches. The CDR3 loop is CASSILGQGVTDTQYF. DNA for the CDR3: TGTGCCAGTAGTATCCTTGGACAGGGTGTGACAGATACGCAGTATTTT.

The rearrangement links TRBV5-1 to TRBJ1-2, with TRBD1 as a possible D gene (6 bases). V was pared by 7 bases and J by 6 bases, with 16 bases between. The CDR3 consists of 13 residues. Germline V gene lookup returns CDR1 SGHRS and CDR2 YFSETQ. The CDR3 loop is CASRGAGADGYTF. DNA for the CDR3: TGCGCCAGCCGGGGGGCAGGGGCCGATGGCTACACCTTC.

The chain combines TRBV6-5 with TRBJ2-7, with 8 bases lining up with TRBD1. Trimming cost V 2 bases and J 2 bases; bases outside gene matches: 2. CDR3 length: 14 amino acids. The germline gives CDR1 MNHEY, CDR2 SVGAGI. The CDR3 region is CASSYPGQAYEQYF. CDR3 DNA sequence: TGTGCCAGCAGTTACCCGGGACAGGCCTACGAGCAGTACTTC.

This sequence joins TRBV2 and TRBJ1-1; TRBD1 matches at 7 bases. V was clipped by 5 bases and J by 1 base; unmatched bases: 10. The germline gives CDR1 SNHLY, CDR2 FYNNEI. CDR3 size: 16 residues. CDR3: CASSSDRAAENTEAFF. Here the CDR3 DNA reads TGTGCCAGCAGTTCAGACAGGGCGGCCGAGAACACTGAAGCTTTCTTT.